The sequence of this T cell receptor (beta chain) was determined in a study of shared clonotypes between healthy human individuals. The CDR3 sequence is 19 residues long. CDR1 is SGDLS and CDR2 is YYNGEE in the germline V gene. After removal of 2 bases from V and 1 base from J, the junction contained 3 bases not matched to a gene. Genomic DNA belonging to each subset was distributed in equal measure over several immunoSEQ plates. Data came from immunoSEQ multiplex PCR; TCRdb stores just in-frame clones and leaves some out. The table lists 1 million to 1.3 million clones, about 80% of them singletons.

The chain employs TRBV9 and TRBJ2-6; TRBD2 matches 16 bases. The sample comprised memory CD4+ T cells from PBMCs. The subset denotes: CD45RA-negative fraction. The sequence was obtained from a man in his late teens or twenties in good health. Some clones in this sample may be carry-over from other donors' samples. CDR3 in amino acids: CASSVGTSGRGSGANVLTF. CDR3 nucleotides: TGTGCCAGCAGCGTTGGGACTAGCGGGAGGGGATCTGGGGCCAACGTCCTGACTTTC.